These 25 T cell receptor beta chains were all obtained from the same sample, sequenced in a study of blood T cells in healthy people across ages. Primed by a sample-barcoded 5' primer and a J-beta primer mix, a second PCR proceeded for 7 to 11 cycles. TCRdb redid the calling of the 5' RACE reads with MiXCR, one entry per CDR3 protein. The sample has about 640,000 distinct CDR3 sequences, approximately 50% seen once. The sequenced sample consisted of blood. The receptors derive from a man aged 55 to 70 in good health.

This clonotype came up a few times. The CDR3 DNA reads as TGTGCCAGCAGCCTGGGGACAGGGGGTAACACCGGGGAGCTGTTTTTT. Translation: CASSLGTGGNTGELFF. The chain recombines TRBV11-1 with TRBJ2-2, with 11 bases that match TRBD1. The CDR3 runs to 16 residues. Germline lookup yields CDR1 SGHAT and CDR2 FQDESV (reference sequence). V shed 5 bases and J 2 bases; nucleotides not matched to a gene: 4.

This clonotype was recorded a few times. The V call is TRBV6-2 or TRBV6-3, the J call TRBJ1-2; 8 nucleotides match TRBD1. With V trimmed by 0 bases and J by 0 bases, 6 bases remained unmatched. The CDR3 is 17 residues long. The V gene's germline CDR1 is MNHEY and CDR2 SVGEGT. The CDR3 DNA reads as TGTGCCAGCAGTTACTCGGACAGGGACGATCCTAACTATGGCTACACCTTC. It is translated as CASSYSDRDDPNYGYTF.

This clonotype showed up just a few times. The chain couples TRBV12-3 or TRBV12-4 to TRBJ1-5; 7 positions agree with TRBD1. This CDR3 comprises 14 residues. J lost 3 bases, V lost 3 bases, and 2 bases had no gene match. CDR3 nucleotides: TGTGCCAGCAGTTTGGGACAGAACAATCAGCCCCAGCATTTT. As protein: CASSLGQNNQPQHF.

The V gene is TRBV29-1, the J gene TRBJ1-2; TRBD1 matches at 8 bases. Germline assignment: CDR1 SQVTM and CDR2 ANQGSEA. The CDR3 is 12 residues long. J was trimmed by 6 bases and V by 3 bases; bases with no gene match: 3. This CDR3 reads CSVDNRGNGYTF. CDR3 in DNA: TGCAGCGTTGACAACAGGGGGAATGGCTACACCTTC. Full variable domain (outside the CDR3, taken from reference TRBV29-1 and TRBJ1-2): SAVISQKPSRDICQRGTSLTIQCQVDSQVTMMFWYRQQPGQSLTLIATANQGSEATYESGFVIDKFPISRPNLTFSTLTVSNMSPEDSSIYLCSVDNRGNGYTFGSGTRLTVV.

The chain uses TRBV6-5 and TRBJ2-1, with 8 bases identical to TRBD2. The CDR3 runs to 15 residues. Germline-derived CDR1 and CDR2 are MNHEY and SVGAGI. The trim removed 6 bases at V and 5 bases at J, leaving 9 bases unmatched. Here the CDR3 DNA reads TGTGCCAGCAGAACCTGGCGGGGGGTTCACAATGAGCAGTTCTTC. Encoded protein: CASRTWRGVHNEQFF.

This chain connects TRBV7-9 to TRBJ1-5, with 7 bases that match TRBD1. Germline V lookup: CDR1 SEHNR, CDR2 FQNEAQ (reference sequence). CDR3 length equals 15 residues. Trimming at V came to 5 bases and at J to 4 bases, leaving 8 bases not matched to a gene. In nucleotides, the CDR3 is TGTGCCAGCAGCCGCGGGACAGACCGAAATCAGCCCCAGCATTTT. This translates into CASSRGTDRNQPQHF.

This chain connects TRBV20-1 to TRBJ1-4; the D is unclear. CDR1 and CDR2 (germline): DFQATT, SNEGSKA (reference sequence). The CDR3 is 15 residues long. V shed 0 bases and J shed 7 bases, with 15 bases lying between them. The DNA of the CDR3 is TGCAGTGCTAGAGATGGCACCCCCGGAGGTGAAAAACTGTTTTTT. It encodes CSARDGTPGGEKLFF.

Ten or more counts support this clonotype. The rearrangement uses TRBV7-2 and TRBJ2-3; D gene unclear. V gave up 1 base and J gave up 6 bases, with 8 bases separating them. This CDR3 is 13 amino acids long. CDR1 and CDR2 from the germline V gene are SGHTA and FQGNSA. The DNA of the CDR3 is TGTGCCAGCAGCTTAGTGGGTACGGATACGCAGTATTTT. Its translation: CASSLVGTDTQYF. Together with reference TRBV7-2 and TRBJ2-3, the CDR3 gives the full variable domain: GAGVSQSPSNKVTEKGKDVELRCDPISGHTALYWYRQSLGQGLEFLIYFQGNSAPDKSGLPSDRFSAERTGGSVSTLTIQRTQQEDSAVYLCASSLVGTDTQYFGPGTRLTVL.

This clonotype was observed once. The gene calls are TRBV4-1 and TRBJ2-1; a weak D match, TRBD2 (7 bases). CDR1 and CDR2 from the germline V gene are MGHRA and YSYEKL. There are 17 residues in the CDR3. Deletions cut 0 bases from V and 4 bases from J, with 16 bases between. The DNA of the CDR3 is TGCGCCAGCAGCCAAGATATGGGGGGGCCTATATACAATGAGCAGTTCTTC. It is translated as CASSQDMGGPIYNEQFF.

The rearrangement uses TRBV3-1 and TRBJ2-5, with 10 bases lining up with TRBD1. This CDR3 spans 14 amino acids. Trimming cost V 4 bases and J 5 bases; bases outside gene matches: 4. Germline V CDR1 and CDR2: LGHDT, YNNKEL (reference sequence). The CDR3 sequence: CASSLQDRGETQYF. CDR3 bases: TGTGCCAGCAGCCTGCAGGACAGGGGGGAGACCCAGTACTTC.

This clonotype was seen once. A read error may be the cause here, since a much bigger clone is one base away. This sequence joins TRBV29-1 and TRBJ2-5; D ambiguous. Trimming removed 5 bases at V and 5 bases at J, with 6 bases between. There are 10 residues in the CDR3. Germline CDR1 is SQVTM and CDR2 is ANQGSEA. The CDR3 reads CSVKRETQYF. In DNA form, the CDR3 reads TGCAGCGTTAAAAGGGAGACCCAGTACTTC.

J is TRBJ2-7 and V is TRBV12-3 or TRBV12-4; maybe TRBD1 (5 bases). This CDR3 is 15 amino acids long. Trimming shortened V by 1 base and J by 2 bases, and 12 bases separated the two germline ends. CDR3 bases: TGTGCCAGCAGTTTAGGGCAGGGTGGGGCCTACGAGCAGTACTTC. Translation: CASSLGQGGAYEQYF.

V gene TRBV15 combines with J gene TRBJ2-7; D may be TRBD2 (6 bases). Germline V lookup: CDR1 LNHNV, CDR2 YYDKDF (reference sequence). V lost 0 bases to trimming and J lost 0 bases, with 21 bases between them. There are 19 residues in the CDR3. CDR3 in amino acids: CATSRDRRPGRGSSYEQYF. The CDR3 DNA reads TGTGCCACCAGCAGAGATAGGAGGCCGGGGCGGGGTAGCTCCTACGAGCAGTACTTC.

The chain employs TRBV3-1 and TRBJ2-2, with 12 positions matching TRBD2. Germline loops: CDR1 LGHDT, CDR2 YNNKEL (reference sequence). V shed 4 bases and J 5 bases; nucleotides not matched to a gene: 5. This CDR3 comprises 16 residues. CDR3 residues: CASSPTGTSGTGELFF. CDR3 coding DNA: TGTGCCAGCAGCCCGACCGGGACTAGCGGGACCGGGGAGCTGTTTTTT.

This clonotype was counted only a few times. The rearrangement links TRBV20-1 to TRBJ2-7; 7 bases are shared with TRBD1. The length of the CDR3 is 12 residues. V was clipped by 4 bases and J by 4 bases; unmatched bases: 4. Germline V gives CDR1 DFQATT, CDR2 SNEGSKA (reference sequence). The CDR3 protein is CSAMDRKYEQYF. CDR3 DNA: TGCAGTGCTATGGACAGGAAGTACGAGCAGTACTTC.

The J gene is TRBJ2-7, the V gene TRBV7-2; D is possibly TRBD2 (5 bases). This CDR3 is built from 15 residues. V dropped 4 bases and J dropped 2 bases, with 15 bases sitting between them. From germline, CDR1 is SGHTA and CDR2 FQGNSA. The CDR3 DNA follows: TGTGCCAGCAGCTCCTCTCGACGGAGGACCTACGAGCAGTACTTC. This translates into CASSSSRRRTYEQYF.

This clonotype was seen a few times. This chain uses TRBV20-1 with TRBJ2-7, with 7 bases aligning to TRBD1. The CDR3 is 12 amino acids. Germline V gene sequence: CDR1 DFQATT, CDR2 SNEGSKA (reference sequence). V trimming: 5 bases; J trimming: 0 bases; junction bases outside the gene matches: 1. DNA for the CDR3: TGCAGTGCTGGGGACAGCTCCTACGAGCAGTACTTC. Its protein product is CSAGDSSYEQYF.

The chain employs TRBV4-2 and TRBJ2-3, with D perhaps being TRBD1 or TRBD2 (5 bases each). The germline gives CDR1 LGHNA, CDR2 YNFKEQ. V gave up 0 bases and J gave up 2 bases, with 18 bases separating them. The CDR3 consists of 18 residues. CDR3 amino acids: CASSQEGLGVDDTDTQYF. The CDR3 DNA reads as TGTGCCAGCAGCCAAGAGGGTTTGGGGGTTGATGACACAGATACGCAGTATTTT.

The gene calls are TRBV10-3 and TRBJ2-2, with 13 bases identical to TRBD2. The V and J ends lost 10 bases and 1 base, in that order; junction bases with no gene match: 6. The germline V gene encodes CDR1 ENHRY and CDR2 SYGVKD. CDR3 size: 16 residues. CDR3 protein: CATRTSGSRNTGELFF. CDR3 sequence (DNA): TGTGCCACCCGGACTAGCGGGAGTCGGAACACCGGGGAGCTGTTTTTT.

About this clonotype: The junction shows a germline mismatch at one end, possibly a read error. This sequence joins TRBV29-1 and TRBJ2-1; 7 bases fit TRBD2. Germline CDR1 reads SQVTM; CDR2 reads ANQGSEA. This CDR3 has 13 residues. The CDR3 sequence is CSVERTSYSEQFF. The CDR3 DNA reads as TGCAGCGTTGAAAGGACTAGTTACAGTGAGCAGTTCTTC.

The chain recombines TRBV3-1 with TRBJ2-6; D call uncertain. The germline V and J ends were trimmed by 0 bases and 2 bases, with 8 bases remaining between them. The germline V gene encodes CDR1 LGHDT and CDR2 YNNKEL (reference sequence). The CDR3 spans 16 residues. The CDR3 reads CASSQEPGPGANVLTF. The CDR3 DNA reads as TGTGCCAGCAGCCAAGAACCCGGGCCTGGGGCCAACGTCCTGACTTTC.

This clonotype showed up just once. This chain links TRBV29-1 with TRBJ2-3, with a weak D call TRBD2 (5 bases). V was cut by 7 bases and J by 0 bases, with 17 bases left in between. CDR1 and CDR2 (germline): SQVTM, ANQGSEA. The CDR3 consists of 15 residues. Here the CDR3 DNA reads TGCAGCGCCTGGGGAGCGCGAACTAGCACAGATACGCAGTATTTT. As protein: CSAWGARTSTDTQYF.

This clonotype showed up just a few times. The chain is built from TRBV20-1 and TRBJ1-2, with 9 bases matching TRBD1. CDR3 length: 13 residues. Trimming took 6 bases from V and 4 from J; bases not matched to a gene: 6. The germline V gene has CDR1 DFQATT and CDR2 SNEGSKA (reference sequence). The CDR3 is CSAHSTGGYGYTF. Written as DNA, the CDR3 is TGCAGTGCGCATTCGACAGGGGGCTATGGCTACACCTTC.

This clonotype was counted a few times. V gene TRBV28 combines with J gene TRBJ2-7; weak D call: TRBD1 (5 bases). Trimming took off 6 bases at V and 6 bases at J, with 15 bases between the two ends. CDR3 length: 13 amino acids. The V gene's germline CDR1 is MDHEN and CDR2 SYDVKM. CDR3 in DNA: TGTGCCAGCAGGGTCAGGGATGGCCGCGAGCAGTACTTC. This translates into CASRVRDGREQYF.

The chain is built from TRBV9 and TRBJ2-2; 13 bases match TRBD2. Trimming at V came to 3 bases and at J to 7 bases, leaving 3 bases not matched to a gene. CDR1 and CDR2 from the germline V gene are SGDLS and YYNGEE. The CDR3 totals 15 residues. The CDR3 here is CASSGTSGGHGELFF. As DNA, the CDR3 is TGTGCCAGCAGCGGGACTAGCGGGGGTCACGGGGAGCTGTTTTTT.